The T cell receptor beta chain described here comes from a study of CD8+ T cells in alopecia areata. The CDR3 is made up of 13 amino acids. CDR1 SQVTM and CDR2 ANQGSEA come from the germline V gene. This clone was counted a few times. One junction end disagrees with the germline gene, perhaps due to a read error. It was cDNA, reverse transcribed from extracted RNA, that served as the sequencing template. Method: immunoSEQ multiplex PCR; TCRdb's copy keeps in-frame clones and lacks some. The sample has 150,000 or so clones, 47% seen once; the top ten hold 6% to 7%. Sequences were obtained from CD4+ T cells sorted from blood. V gene TRBV29-1 combines with J gene TRBJ2-3; D is possibly TRBD1 (6 bases). This clonotype originated in a human donor with alopecia areata. Here the CDR3 reads CSVEADRTDTQYF. In DNA form, the CDR3 reads TGCAGCGTCGAAGCGGACAGAACAGATACGCAGTATTTT.